Given below is one T cell receptor beta chain in context. The data originate from a study of T cell clones after liver transplantation. Study overall: HCV positivity affected three of eight recipients; the rest lacked autoimmune or viral indications. Tolerant meant at least one year fully off immunosuppression without liver enzymes above twice normal.

Unstimulated PBMCs were sorted into CD3+CD4+ and CD3+CD8+ populations. The CDR3 is made up of 17 amino acids. Per germline, CDR1 MGHDK and CDR2 SYGVNS. Trimming cost V 3 bases and J 4 bases; bases outside gene matches: 10. Sequencing was performed with immunoSEQ multiplex PCR; in TCRdb, only in-frame clones are kept and a portion is missing. Here the sample spans tens of thousands of clones, roughly nine tenths being singletons. Source: CD8+ T cells from blood, taken 12 months after liver transplant. This chain connects TRBV25-1 to TRBJ1-1, with TRBD1 matching over 11 bases. The source of this sequence is a human patient who received a liver transplant. Certain T cells may be donor cells from the graft. The CDR3, as DNA: TGTGCCAGCAGTGAGAATAGAAGGACAGGGGGCTTCACTGAAGCTTTCTTT. As protein: CASSENRRTGGFTEAFF.